The sequence of this T cell receptor (beta chain) was determined in a study of blood T cell repertoires in COVID-19. For the study at large: Acute-phase and convalescent COVID-19 samples originated in the United States, Italy and Spain.

Here immunoSEQ multiplex PCR was the method, and the copy in TCRdb shows in-frame clones only, minus some. The sample holds some 370,000 clones, around 83% seen once. V was pared by 0 bases and J by 0 bases, with 4 bases of the junction left unmatched. In germline, CDR1 is LGHNA, CDR2 YNFKEQ. CDR3 length: 17 residues. Individuals drawn from around 24 US areas were roughly 18 to 100 years old. Each participant's cohort was designated according to participant-reported clinical history. Donors of Cohort 3 who recovered were those that had two negative PCRs, clearance, or symptom resolution. Sequenced sample: PBMCs or T cells enriched from blood (not recorded which). The J gene is TRBJ2-3, the V gene TRBV4-2, with TRBD2 matching 9 bases. The clonotype originates from a woman aged 45-65 years who had recovered from COVID-19. The CDR3 DNA follows: TGTGCCAGCAGCCAAGAGGCTAGCGGGGCTAGCACAGATACGCAGTATTTT. The encoded protein is CASSQEASGASTDTQYF.